This TCR beta chain was documented in a study of cytomegalovirus exposure and HLA in healthy donors. As regards this clone: Its antigen is unknown.

The PCR had 60 Vbeta and 13 Jbeta primers. The assay was immunoSEQ multiplex PCR, and TCRdb's table has in-frame clones only and misses some. The data show under 200,000 clones, over 70% seen once. Study-wide findings and caveats: Both high specificity and high sensitivity reportedly marked the classifier's diagnosis of cytomegalovirus status.

The sample consisted of PBMCs. This TCR was recovered from a woman between 45 and 60 years old in good health and CMV-seropositive.

The CDR3 reads CASSSESPNYGYTF. CDR3 bases: TGCGCCAGCAGCTCCGAGTCCCCTAACTATGGCTACACCTTC. J is TRBJ1-2 and V is TRBV5-1; unclear D gene. V was clipped by 3 bases and J by 0 bases, with 9 bases between them. This CDR3 is built from 14 residues. Germline assignment: CDR1 SGHRS and CDR2 YFSETQ.